These T cell receptor beta chains were read from a single sample in a study of T cell clusters in autoimmune cytopenias. TCRdb re-called the multiplex PCR reads, yielding one record per CDR3 amino acid sequence without DNA. Here the sample table reports 7,000 or so distinct CDR3 sequences. Sequencing was performed on peripheral blood. The receptors stem from a human donor with an autoimmune cytopenia or autoimmune hepatitis (not recorded which). Both conserved end residues are part of each CDR3. Fields, in order: J gene, clone size, V gene, CDR3 protein. Some rows have no size entry. The others give once, few or many, or a class for an expanded clone.

TRBJ2-3,.,TRBV20-1,CSAKKRGPSTDTQYF
TRBJ1-2,.,TRBV6-5,CASSYTGQAYGYTF
TRBJ2-1,medium-sized,TRBV15,CATRQDLQQFF
TRBJ2-1,.,TRBV6-1,CASSELAGGPSEQFF
TRBJ2-5,medium-sized,TRBV18,CASSRGRERETQYF
TRBJ2-7,.,TRBV5-6,CASSLENRAHEQYF
TRBJ1-4,medium-sized,TRBV29-1,CSVAQQGDNEKLFF
TRBJ1-4,.,TRBV7-2,CASSFGTGVSLTNEKLFF
TRBJ2-7,medium-sized,TRBV6-6,CASSYSLPGRTYEQYF
TRBJ1-3,.,TRBV13,CASSEGGWDSGNTIYF
TRBJ1-1,.,TRBV6-5,CAVQRVWNTEAFF
TRBJ2-3,.,TRBV18,CASSPPTSGSRNTQYF
TRBJ1-5,.,TRBV20-1,CSARDANQPQHF
TRBJ2-3,medium-sized,TRBV19,CASSIGSSRSDTQYF
TRBJ1-5,.,TRBV12-3/TRBV12-4,CASSRDSPNQPQHF
TRBJ1-1,.,TRBV15,CATSGSGSSEAFF
TRBJ2-5,medium-sized,TRBV30,CAWSKLAGDRVQETQYF
TRBJ1-1,.,TRBV29-1,CSVERGGVNTEAFF
TRBJ1-4,.,TRBV20-1,CSARDLGASEKLFF
TRBJ1-4,.,TRBV19,CASQRPDRFEKLFF
TRBJ2-7,.,TRBV5-4,CASSYGLAGRSEQYF
TRBJ1-6,.,TRBV11-1,CASSLGGGEYNSPLHF
TRBJ2-5,.,TRBV12-3/TRBV12-4,CASSYSRDREFGTQYF
TRBJ1-4,.,TRBV6-5,CASSLIPGEEKLFF
TRBJ2-2,medium-sized,TRBV19,CASSISTVYTGELFF
TRBJ2-7,medium-sized,TRBV5-4,CASSADRVGYEQYF
TRBJ2-3,.,TRBV20-1,CSASGRGVTDTQYF
TRBJ1-1,.,TRBV27,CASSSTGWRATEAFF
TRBJ2-5,medium-sized,TRBV30,CAWREPGQGAETQYF
TRBJ2-2,medium-sized,TRBV6-5,CASSYQVSNTGELFF
TRBJ2-5,.,TRBV6-5,CASSSRGIQETQYF
TRBJ1-6,.,TRBV6-1,CASSEIQGSPLHF
TRBJ1-6,.,TRBV12-3/TRBV12-4,CASSLVAPSDSPLHF
TRBJ2-1,medium-sized,TRBV19,CASSTMTGNNEQFF
TRBJ2-7,.,TRBV27,CASSLGVSTYEQYF
TRBJ1-1,.,TRBV6-5,CASIQQQGSLTEAFF
TRBJ2-3,.,TRBV12-3/TRBV12-4,CASSTGLAIADTQYF
TRBJ2-7,medium-sized,TRBV19,CASSSAGTYEQYF
TRBJ2-7,.,TRBV20-1,CSARGGPGARGLLEQYF
TRBJ2-1,.,TRBV4-2,CASSQNPGTSGNEQFF
TRBJ2-3,.,TRBV12-3/TRBV12-4,CASSPSGPYTDTQYF
TRBJ2-1,.,TRBV18,CASSPQDSYYNEQFF
TRBJ1-2,.,TRBV12-3/TRBV12-4,CASSLTAGTGNYGYTF
TRBJ1-2,.,TRBV27,CASTGTGGTFGYTF
TRBJ1-5,.,TRBV14,CASSLSGDQPQHF
TRBJ2-2,medium-sized,TRBV5-4,CASSFRASTGELFF
TRBJ2-7,.,TRBV6-1,CASSEGTEPTNEQYF
TRBJ1-2,.,TRBV12-3/TRBV12-4,CASSLQGGWGYTF
TRBJ2-1,.,TRBV30,CAWTALYNEQFF
TRBJ2-1,.,TRBV19,CASSGQAIGYNEQFF
TRBJ1-1,.,TRBV30,CAWTVFANTEAFF
TRBJ2-1,.,TRBV18,CASSPPSSLAGYNEQFF
TRBJ2-7,.,TRBV6-1,CASSAPGSYEQYF
TRBJ2-7,.,TRBV27,CASSLSLLHEQYF
TRBJ1-1,medium-sized,TRBV29-1,CSVLGLSTEAFF
TRBJ2-7,.,TRBV14,CASSQVRGHGQYF
TRBJ1-3,.,TRBV18,CASSPPNRDRNTIYF
TRBJ2-7,medium-sized,TRBV19,CASSRTGRTYEQYF
TRBJ1-5,.,TRBV19,CASTLGEQGLQPQHF
TRBJ2-1,.,TRBV20-1,CSAGGDSGGPGYNEQFF